Shown below are 22 T cell receptor beta chains from a single sample sequenced in a study of OX40 agonist ivuxolimab in advanced cancers. Library creation used the immunoSEQ multiplex PCR assay. This is the immuneACCESS table as TCRdb keeps it, with only in-frame sequences that have V and J called. A part of the clones is gone; compared with another copy, unresolved V genes explain less than half, and the rest is unexplained. Across this sample there are about 10,000 clones, with roughly nine tenths seen only once. The top ten clonotypes cover 9.5% to 15% of the sample. The specimen was CD4+ or CD8+ T cells sorted from blood, collected in a trial of the OX40 agonist ivuxolimab. The receptors shown here come from an adult with an advanced solid tumor such as melanoma, head and neck, liver or kidney cancer.

The CDR3 reads CASSLSVYNEQFF. The DNA of the CDR3 is TGTGCCAGCAGCTTAAGCGTTTACAATGAGCAGTTCTTC. The rearrangement uses TRBV7-9 and TRBJ2-1; D uncertain. Germline V gene sequence: CDR1 SEHNR, CDR2 FQNEAQ (reference sequence). The CDR3 spans 13 residues. Trimming removed 2 bases from V and 4 bases from J, with 6 bases in between.

The chain links TRBV27 to TRBJ2-7, with a weak D call TRBD1 (5 bases). The CDR3 extends over 14 amino acids. Germline V gives CDR1 MNHEY, CDR2 SMNVEV (reference sequence). Trimming took off 2 bases at V and 4 bases at J, with 12 bases between the two ends. For the CDR3, the DNA is TGTGCCAGCAGTTTAAGGGCAGGGCTTTACGAGCAGTACTTC. Translating gives CASSLRAGLYEQYF.

V gene TRBV27 combines with J gene TRBJ2-1, with 8 positions matching TRBD2. This CDR3 has 14 amino acids. The germline V gene encodes CDR1 MNHEY and CDR2 SMNVEV (reference sequence). J lost 10 bases, V lost 5 bases, and 10 bases had no gene match. CDR3 residues: CASSPQAGVREQFF. CDR3 nucleotides: TGTGCCAGCAGTCCCCAAGCGGGGGTGAGGGAGCAGTTCTTC.

This chain joins TRBV5-6 and TRBJ2-7, with 7 bases lining up with TRBD1. Per germline, CDR1 SGHDT and CDR2 YYEEEE. The CDR3 is 16 residues long. Unmatched junction bases numbered 9, after V lost 0 bases and J lost 3 bases. The CDR3 coding sequence is TGTGCCAGCAGCTTGGCCACAGGGGTGTATAACTACGAGCAGTACTTC. Translating gives CASSLATGVYNYEQYF.

CDR3 loop: CASSMDRGQDTGELFF. CDR3 DNA: TGCGCCAGCAGCATGGACAGGGGGCAGGACACCGGGGAGCTGTTTTTT. The genes are TRBV5-1 and TRBJ2-2, with TRBD1 identical over 11 bases. The CDR3 is 16 residues long. CDR1 and CDR2 from the germline V gene are SGHRS and YFSETQ. The junction had 5 bases not matched to a gene; V was cut back by 4 bases and J by 3 bases.

This clone appeared a few times. This sequence joins TRBV7-9 and TRBJ1-3; 8 bases align to TRBD1. J was trimmed by 2 bases and V by 2 bases; bases with no gene match: 5. Germline CDR1 SEHNR, CDR2 FQNEAQ (reference sequence). CDR3 length: 16 amino acids. The CDR3 coding sequence is TGTGCCAGCAGCTTACCACTGGACAGGGCTGGAAACACCATATATTTT. Translated, it gives CASSLPLDRAGNTIYF.

This clone was found once. The rearrangement uses TRBV28 and TRBJ2-7; D is ambiguous. The CDR3 loop spans 13 amino acids. The V gene's germline CDR1 is MDHEN and CDR2 SYDVKM. Trimming stripped 2 bases from V and 9 bases from J, with 14 bases between. CDR3 coding DNA: TGTGCCAGCAGTTTAACACCCGTCGACGGGCAGTACTTC. Its protein product is CASSLTPVDGQYF.

J is TRBJ2-5 and V is TRBV10-1; D is undetermined. V was shortened by 2 bases and J by 1 base, with 8 bases between the two germline ends. Looked up from germline, CDR1 is WNHNN and CDR2 is SYGVQD (reference sequence). The CDR3 is 14 residues long. Here the CDR3 DNA reads TGCGCCAGCAGTGAGGGTCTAGGCCAAGAGACCCAGTACTTC. Its translation is CASSEGLGQETQYF.

The chain uses TRBV6-5 and TRBJ1-5; 7 bases match TRBD1. Unmatched junction bases numbered 0, after V lost 0 bases and J lost 1 base. CDR3 length equals 15 residues. Per germline, CDR1 MNHEY and CDR2 SVGAGI. CDR3 sequence reads: CASSYSGQSNQPQHF. Written as DNA, the CDR3 is TGTGCCAGCAGTTACTCGGGACAGAGCAATCAGCCCCAGCATTTT.

The V and J genes are TRBV11-2 and TRBJ2-1, with 10 bases matching TRBD1. The germline CDR1 and CDR2 sequences are SGHAT and FQNNGV. CDR3 size: 17 residues. V shed 5 bases and J 4 bases; nucleotides not matched to a gene: 11. CDR3 DNA sequence: TGTGCCAGCAGCGTGCGACAGGGGGCGGAAGTTTACAATGAGCAGTTCTTC. It codes for CASSVRQGAEVYNEQFF. Drawing the rest from reference TRBV11-2 and TRBJ2-1, the complete variable domain is EAGVAQSPRYKIIEKRQSVAFWCNPISGHATLYWYQQILGQGPKLLIQFQNNGVVDDSQLPKDRFSAERLKGVDSTLKIQPAKLEDSAVYLCASSVRQGAEVYNEQFFGPGTRLTVL.

The chain is built from TRBV6-5 and TRBJ2-7; TRBD1 agrees at 7 bases. Trimming at V came to 0 bases and at J to 4 bases, leaving 3 bases not matched to a gene. The V gene's germline CDR1 is MNHEY and CDR2 SVGAGI. There are 14 residues in the CDR3. The CDR3 nucleotides read TGTGCCAGCAGTTACTCCGGGGACAGTTACGAGCAGTACTTC. Encoded protein: CASSYSGDSYEQYF.

The chain has TRBV19 and TRBJ2-3; D might be TRBD2 (6 bases). CDR1 and CDR2 from the germline V gene are LNHDA and SQIVND (reference sequence). The V and J ends lost 7 bases and 0 bases respectively, with 20 bases between them. This CDR3 has 17 residues. The CDR3 reads CASTLNPGTSSTDTQYF. The CDR3 DNA follows: TGTGCCAGTACCCTGAACCCTGGGACTTCTAGCACAGATACGCAGTATTTT.

The V call is TRBV7-8, the J call TRBJ1-3; D gene ambiguous. Germline CDR1 reads SGHVS; CDR2 reads FQNEAQ. Trimming took off 7 bases at V and 4 bases at J, with 17 bases between the two ends. The CDR3 consists of 15 residues. The CDR3 nucleotides are TGTGCCAGCACTATCTGGAGGGCAGGCGGAAACACCATATATTTT. This translates into CASTIWRAGGNTIYF.

The chain links TRBV5-1 to TRBJ2-5; 7 bases are shared with TRBD1. CDR1 is SGHRS, CDR2 YFSETQ, per germline. The CDR3 has 15 residues. V was pared by 1 base and J by 0 bases, with 3 bases of the junction left unmatched. The CDR3 loop is CASSLSTGDQETQYF. The CDR3 nucleotides are TGCGCCAGCAGCTTGAGTACAGGGGACCAAGAGACCCAGTACTTC.

CDR3 loop: CASSQLGSADTQYF. As DNA, the CDR3 is TGTGCCAGCAGCCAACTAGGCTCCGCAGATACGCAGTATTTT. The chain recombines TRBV4-2 with TRBJ2-3; D call uncertain. V lost 2 bases, J lost 4 bases, and 10 bases lay in between. CDR3 length: 14 residues. CDR1 LGHNA and CDR2 YNFKEQ come from the germline V gene.

The chain has TRBV10-1 and TRBJ2-1; the D is unclear. The CDR3 contains 14 residues. V gave up 3 bases and J gave up 5 bases, with 11 bases separating them. The germline CDR1 and CDR2 sequences are WNHNN and SYGVQD (reference sequence). The CDR3 DNA reads as TGCGCCAGCAGTGACCCCGCAAACCACAATGAGCAGTTCTTC. Its translation: CASSDPANHNEQFF.

The chain links TRBV11-2 to TRBJ2-5; D gene uncertain. CDR3 length: 14 amino acids. Germline CDR1 is SGHAT and CDR2 is FQNNGV. The V end lost 5 bases, the J end lost 6 bases, and 16 bases lay between the germline ends. CDR3 amino acids: CASSPSGAAKTQYF. The CDR3 region has the DNA TGTGCCAGCAGCCCTTCAGGAGCCGCGAAGACCCAGTACTTC.

V usage is TRBV11-2 and J usage is TRBJ2-2; TRBD2 aligns across 9 bases. J lost 7 bases, V lost 1 base, and 7 bases had no gene match. This CDR3 contains 16 residues. CDR1 and CDR2 from the germline V gene are SGHAT and FQNNGV. CDR3 region: CASSLVSRGGGGELFF. The DNA for the CDR3 is TGTGCCAGCAGCTTAGTGTCGCGGGGGGGCGGCGGGGAGCTGTTTTTT.

This sequence joins TRBV29-1 and TRBJ2-1; no clear D. V lost 8 bases to trimming and J lost 0 bases, with 5 bases between them. From germline, CDR1 is SQVTM and CDR2 ANQGSEA. This CDR3 spans 11 amino acids. This CDR3 reads CSSRSYNEQFF. CDR3 DNA: TGCAGCTCCCGCTCCTACAATGAGCAGTTCTTC.

This chain uses TRBV6-1 with TRBJ2-6; tentatively, D is TRBD2 (6 bases). CDR1 and CDR2 (germline): MNHNS, SASEGT. V lost 4 bases and J lost 1, with 11 bases in between. The CDR3 has 16 amino acids. CDR3 amino acids: CASSVWDSSGANVLTF. In DNA, the CDR3 is TGTGCCAGCAGTGTATGGGACTCTTCTGGGGCCAACGTCCTGACTTTC.

The chain couples TRBV11-2 to TRBJ2-7, with D perhaps TRBD2 (6 bases). This CDR3 spans 11 amino acids. The germline V and J ends were trimmed by 0 bases and 12 bases, with 9 bases remaining between them. Germline V lookup: CDR1 SGHAT, CDR2 FQNNGV. The CDR3 here is CASSLEGGRYF. The CDR3 DNA reads as TGTGCCAGCAGCTTAGAGGGAGGTCGGTACTTC.

The chain joins TRBV5-4 to TRBJ2-1, with D tentatively TRBD2 (5 bases). This CDR3 is built from 15 residues. From germline, CDR1 is SGHNT and CDR2 YYREEE (reference sequence). V gave up 4 bases and J gave up 0 bases, with 11 bases separating them. The CDR3 sequence is CASSTIAFSYNEQFF. Here the CDR3 DNA reads TGTGCCAGCAGCACTATAGCGTTCTCCTACAATGAGCAGTTCTTC.